This TCR beta chain emerged from a study of cytomegalovirus exposure and HLA in healthy donors. The wider study: Earlier, fewer than 130 million unique TCR beta sequences were recovered from around 180 million T cells by an analysis.

Trimming at V came to 7 bases and at J to 10 bases, leaving 8 bases not matched to a gene. The CDR3 length is 13 residues. From germline, CDR1 is SNHLY and CDR2 FYNNEI. Study results and caveats: After further analysis at a later stage, roughly 15,000 TCR beta sequences were associated with HLA alleles at 0.05 false discovery rate. TCR beta chain V- and J-gene trimming was linked, in a later analysis, to a missense variant in DCLRE1C. The authors listed over 150 TCR beta chains as cytomegalovirus-associated.

In the case of this clone: The antigen remains unidentified.

Researchers ran the PCR with 60 Vbeta and 13 Jbeta primers. Profiling relied on immunoSEQ multiplex PCR, and the TCRdb table lists in-frame clones only, not all of them. The sample holds fewer than 85,000 clones; more than 70% are singletons and the top ten take around an eighth. The clonotype originates from a woman in her thirties or forties in good health and CMV-seropositive. Sequenced sample: PBMCs. This rearrangement joins TRBV2 to TRBJ2-1; TRBD2 aligns across 9 bases. The CDR3 DNA reads as TGTGCCAGCATGCGGGAGGGGACAAGCGAGCAGTTCTTC. This translates into CASMREGTSEQFF.